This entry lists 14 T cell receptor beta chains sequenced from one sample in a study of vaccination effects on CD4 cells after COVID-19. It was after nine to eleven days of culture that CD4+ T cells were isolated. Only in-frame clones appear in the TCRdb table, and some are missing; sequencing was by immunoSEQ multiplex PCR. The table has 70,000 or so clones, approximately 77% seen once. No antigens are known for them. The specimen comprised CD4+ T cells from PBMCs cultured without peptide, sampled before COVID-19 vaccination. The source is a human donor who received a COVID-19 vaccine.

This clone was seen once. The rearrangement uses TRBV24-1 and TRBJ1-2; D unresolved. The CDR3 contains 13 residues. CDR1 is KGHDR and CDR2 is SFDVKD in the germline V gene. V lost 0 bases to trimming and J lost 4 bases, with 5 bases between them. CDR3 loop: CATSDLPGYGYTF. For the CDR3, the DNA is TGTGCCACCAGTGATTTGCCCGGCTATGGCTACACCTTC.

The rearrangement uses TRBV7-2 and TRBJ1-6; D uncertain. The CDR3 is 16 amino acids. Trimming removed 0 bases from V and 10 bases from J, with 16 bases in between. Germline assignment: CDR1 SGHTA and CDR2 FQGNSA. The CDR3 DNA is TGTGCCAGCAGCTTAGCGCAGGCTGGCTGGCGGTCACCCCTCCACTTT. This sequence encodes CASSLAQAGWRSPLHF.

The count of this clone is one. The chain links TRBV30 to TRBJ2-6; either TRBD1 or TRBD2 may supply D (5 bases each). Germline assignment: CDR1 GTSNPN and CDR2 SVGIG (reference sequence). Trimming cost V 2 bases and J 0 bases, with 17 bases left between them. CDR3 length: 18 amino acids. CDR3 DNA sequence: TGTGCCTGGAGTCGGGACCGTACTAATCCCTCTGGGGCCAACGTCCTGACTTTC. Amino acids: CAWSRDRTNPSGANVLTF.

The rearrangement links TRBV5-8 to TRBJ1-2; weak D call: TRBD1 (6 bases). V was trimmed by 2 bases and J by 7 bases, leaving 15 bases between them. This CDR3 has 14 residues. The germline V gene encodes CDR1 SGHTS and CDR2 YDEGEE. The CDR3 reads CASSLTGIVFGYTF. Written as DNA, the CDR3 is TGTGCCAGCAGCTTAACAGGGATAGTCTTTGGCTACACCTTC. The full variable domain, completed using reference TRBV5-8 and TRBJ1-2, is EAGVTQSPTHLIKTRGQQATLRCSPISGHTSVYWYQQALGLGLQFLLWYDEGEERNRGNFPPRFSGRQFPNYSSELNVNALELEDSALYLCASSLTGIVFGYTFGSGTRLTVV.

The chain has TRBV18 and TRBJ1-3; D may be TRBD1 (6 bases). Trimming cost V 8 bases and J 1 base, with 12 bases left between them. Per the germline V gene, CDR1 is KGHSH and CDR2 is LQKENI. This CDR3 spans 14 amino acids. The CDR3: CASAGANSGNTIYF. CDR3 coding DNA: TGTGCCAGCGCGGGGGCAAATTCTGGAAACACCATATATTTT.

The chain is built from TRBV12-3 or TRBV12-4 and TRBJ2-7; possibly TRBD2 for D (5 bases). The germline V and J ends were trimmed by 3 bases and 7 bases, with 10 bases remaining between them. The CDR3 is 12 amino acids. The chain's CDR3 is CASSFGVGEQYV. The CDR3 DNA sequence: TGTGCCAGCAGTTTCGGGGTCGGGGAGCAGTACGTC.

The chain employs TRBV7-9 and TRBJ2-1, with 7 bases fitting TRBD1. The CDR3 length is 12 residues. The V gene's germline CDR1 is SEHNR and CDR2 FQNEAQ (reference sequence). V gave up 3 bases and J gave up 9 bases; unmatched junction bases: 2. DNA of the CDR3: TGTGCCAGCAGCTTGACAGGGACTGAGCAGTTCTTC. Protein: CASSLTGTEQFF. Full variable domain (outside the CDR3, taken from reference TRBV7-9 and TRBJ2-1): DTGVSQNPRHKITKRGQNVTFRCDPISEHNRLYWYRQTLGQGPEFLTYFQNEAQLEKSRLLSDRFSAERPKGSFSTLEIQRTEQGDSAMYLCASSLTGTEQFFGPGTRLTVL.

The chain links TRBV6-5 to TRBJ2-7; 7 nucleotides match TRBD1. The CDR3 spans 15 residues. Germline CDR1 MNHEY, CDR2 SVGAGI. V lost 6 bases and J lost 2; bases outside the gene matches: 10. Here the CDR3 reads CASRPDRESAYEQYV. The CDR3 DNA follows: TGTGCCAGCAGGCCCGACAGGGAATCAGCCTACGAGCAGTACGTC.

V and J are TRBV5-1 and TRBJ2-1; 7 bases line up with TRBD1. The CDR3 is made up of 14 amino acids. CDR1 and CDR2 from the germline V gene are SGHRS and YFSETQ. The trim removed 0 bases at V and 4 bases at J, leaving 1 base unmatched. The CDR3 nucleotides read TGCGCCAGCAGCTTGGACAGGGGTTACAATGAGCAGTTCTTC. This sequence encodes CASSLDRGYNEQFF.

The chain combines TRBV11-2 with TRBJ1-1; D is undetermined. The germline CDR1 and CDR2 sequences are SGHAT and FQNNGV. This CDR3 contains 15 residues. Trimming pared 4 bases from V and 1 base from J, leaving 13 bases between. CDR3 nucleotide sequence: TGTGCCAGCAGCTCATACGCCGGTGCGAACACTGAAGCTTTCTTT. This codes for CASSSYAGANTEAFF.

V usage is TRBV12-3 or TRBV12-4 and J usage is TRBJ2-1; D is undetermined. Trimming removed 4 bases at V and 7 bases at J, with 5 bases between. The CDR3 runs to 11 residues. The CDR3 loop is CASSSRNEQFF. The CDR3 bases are TGTGCCAGCAGTTCGAGAAATGAGCAGTTCTTC.

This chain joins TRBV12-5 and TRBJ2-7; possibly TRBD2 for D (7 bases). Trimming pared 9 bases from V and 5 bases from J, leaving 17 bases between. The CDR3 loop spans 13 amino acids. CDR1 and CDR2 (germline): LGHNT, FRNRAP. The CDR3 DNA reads TGTGCTAGATCCCCCGGGGGGCACCACGAGCAGTACGTC. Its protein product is CARSPGGHHEQYV.

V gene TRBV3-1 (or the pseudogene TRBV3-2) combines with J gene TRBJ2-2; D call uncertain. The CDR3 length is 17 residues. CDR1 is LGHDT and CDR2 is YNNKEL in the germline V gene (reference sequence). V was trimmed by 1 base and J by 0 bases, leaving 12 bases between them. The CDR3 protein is CASSQGLPQSNTGELFF. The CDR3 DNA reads TGTGCCAGCAGCCAAGGTTTGCCACAGTCGAACACCGGGGAGCTGTTTTTT.

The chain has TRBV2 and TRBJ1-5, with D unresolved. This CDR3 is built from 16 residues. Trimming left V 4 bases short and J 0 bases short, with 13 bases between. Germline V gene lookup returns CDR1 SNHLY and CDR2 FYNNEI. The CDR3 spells CASSGPVTYSNQPQHF. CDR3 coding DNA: TGTGCCAGCAGTGGACCCGTCACGTATAGCAATCAGCCCCAGCATTTT.